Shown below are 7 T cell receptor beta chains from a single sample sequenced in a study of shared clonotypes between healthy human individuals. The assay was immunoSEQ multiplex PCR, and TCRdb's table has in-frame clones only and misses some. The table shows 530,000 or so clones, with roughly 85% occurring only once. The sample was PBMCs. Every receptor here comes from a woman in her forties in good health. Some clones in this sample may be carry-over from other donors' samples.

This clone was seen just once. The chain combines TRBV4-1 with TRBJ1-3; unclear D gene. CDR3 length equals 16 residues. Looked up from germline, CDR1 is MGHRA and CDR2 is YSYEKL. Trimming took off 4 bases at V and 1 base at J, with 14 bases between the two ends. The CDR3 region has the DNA TGCGCCAGCAGCCCCGGAGTAGCCTATTCTGGAAACACCATATATTTT. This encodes CASSPGVAYSGNTIYF.

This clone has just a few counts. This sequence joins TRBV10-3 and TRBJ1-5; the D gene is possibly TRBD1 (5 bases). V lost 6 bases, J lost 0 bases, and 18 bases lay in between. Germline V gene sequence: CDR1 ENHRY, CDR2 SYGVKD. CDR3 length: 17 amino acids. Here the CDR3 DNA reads TGTGCCATCAGCGACAGTCCCCTGAAATATAGCAATCAGCCCCAGCATTTT. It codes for CAISDSPLKYSNQPQHF.

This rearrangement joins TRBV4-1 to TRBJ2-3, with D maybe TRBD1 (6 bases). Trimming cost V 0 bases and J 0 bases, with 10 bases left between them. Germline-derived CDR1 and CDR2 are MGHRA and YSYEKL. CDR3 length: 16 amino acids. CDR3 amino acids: CASSQEMGASTDTQYF. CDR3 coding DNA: TGCGCCAGCAGCCAAGAGATGGGGGCGAGCACAGATACGCAGTATTTT.

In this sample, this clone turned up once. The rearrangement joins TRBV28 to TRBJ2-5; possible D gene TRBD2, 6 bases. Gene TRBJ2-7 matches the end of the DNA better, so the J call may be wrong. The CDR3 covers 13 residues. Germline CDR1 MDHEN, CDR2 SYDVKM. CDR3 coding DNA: TGTGCCAGCAGTTCCCCCGGGGGCTACGAGCAGTACTTC. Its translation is CASSSPGGYEQYF.

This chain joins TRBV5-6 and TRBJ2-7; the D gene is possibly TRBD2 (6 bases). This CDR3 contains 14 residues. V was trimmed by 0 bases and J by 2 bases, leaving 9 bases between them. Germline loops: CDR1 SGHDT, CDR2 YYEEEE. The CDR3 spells CASSLAGGTYEQYF. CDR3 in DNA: TGTGCCAGCAGCTTGGCCGGAGGGACCTACGAGCAGTACTTC.

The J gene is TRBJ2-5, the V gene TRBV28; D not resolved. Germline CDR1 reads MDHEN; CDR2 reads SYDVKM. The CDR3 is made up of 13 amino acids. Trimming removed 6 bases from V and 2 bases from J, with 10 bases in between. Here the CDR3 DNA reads TGTGCCAGCAGGAGGACGGCGCAAGAGACCCAGTACTTC. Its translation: CASRRTAQETQYF.

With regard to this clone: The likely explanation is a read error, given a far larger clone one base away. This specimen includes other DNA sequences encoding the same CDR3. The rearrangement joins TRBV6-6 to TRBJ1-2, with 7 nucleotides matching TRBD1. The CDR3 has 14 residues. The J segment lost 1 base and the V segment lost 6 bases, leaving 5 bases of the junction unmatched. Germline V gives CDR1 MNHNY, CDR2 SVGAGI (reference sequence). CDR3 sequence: CASSTTGVNYGYTF. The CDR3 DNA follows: TGTGCCAGCAGCACTACAGGGGTTAACTATGGCTACACCTTC.